The sample holds many counts of the clone carrying this TCR beta chain. Its specificity is not known. Germline CDR1 reads LGHNA; CDR2 reads YSLEER. The CDR3 has 15 residues. The ends were cut back, 0 bases at V and 7 bases at J, with 12 bases in the middle. This entry comes from a study of CD8 T cells in ankylosing spondylitis. General study findings and limits: Disease-linked clones were reportedly significantly enriched in matched ankylosing spondylitis synovial fluid. What appeared characteristic of ankylosing spondylitis blood was a TCR beta motif of fewer than ten highly homologous variants. Disease-linked clones, CD8+, were relatively rare in peripheral blood. Previous work reported some of these motif variants in the synovial fluid and blood of reactive arthritis.

MiXCR, run by TCRdb on the 5' RACE reads, gives a single entry per CDR3 protein. Here the sample spans 200,000 to 250,000 distinct CDR3 sequences, 6% to 8.5% being singletons. Input material: blood, either unsorted or a sorted T cell fraction (not recorded which). The rearrangement links TRBV4-3 to TRBJ1-4; possibly TRBD1 for D (6 bases). This TCR came from a male donor with ankylosing spondylitis. The CDR3 here is CASSQDGGGGEKLFF. The CDR3 nucleotides read TGCGCCAGCAGCCAAGACGGGGGCGGGGGTGAAAAACTGTTTTTT.